These 28 T cell receptor beta chains came from one sample sequenced in a study of glioma-infiltrating T cells after dendritic cell vaccination. The protocol was immunoSEQ multiplex PCR, while the TCRdb copy is restricted to in-frame clones and leaves out a portion. The sample has roughly 20,000 clones, roughly 78% seen once. Source: blood, taken before dendritic cell vaccination. These receptor sequences come from a human donor with glioblastoma.

This clone is a singleton in its sample. The chain uses TRBV19 and TRBJ2-7; D unresolved. CDR1 is LNHDA and CDR2 is SQIVND in the germline V gene (reference sequence). The CDR3 sequence is 19 residues long. V lost 5 bases and J lost 3, with 29 bases in between. For the CDR3, the DNA is TGTGCCAGTAGTCGAGCACCACTAAGACCCTCAACCACCATCTACGAGCAGTACTTC. The encoded protein is CASSRAPLRPSTTIYEQYF.

This clone was counted between two and nine times. V and J are TRBV19 and TRBJ1-2; 9 nucleotides line up with TRBD1. The CDR3 spans 16 residues. Trimming cost V 5 bases and J 9 bases; bases outside gene matches: 16. The V gene's germline CDR1 is LNHDA and CDR2 SQIVND (reference sequence). CDR3 in DNA: TGTGCCAGTAGTGTGGGGACAGGGCCCCATTCCAGTAGCTACACCTTC. It is translated as CASSVGTGPHSSSYTF.

This chain links TRBV5-1 with TRBJ2-5; unclear D gene. V shed 4 bases and J shed 5 bases, with 12 bases lying between them. The germline V gene encodes CDR1 SGHRS and CDR2 YFSETQ. The CDR3 consists of 13 residues. CDR3: CASSPDSGETQYF. In nucleotides, the CDR3 is TGCGCCAGCAGCCCCGACTCTGGGGAGACCCAGTACTTC.

The rearrangement links TRBV29-1 to TRBJ2-1, with 8 bases fitting TRBD2. Germline V gives CDR1 SQVTM, CDR2 ANQGSEA. The V and J ends lost 8 bases and 9 bases, in that order; junction bases with no gene match: 6. This CDR3 contains 11 residues. The CDR3: CSPHGRGEQFF. CDR3 in DNA: TGCAGCCCACACGGGAGGGGTGAGCAGTTCTTC.

This rearrangement joins TRBV5-4 to TRBJ1-4, with D maybe TRBD1 (5 bases). The germline CDR1 and CDR2 sequences are SGHNT and YYREEE (reference sequence). This CDR3 contains 14 residues. Trimming removed 4 bases at V and 3 bases at J, with 10 bases between. The CDR3 here is CASSQGVANEKLFF. The DNA for the CDR3 is TGTGCCAGCAGCCAAGGGGTTGCTAATGAAAAACTGTTTTTT. The full variable domain, with the rest looked up from reference TRBV5-4 and TRBJ1-4, is ETGVTQSPTHLIKTRGQQVTLRCSSQSGHNTVSWYQQALGQGPQFIFQYYREEENGRGNFPPRFSGLQFPNYSSELNVNALELDDSALYLCASSQGVANEKLFFGSGTQLSVL.

The DNA for the CDR3 is TGTGCCAGTAGTATAGGCTGGCTAGCGGGAACACATGAGCAGTTCTTC. It is translated as CASSIGWLAGTHEQFF. The chain employs TRBV19 and TRBJ2-1; 9 bases fit TRBD2. With 1 base clipped from V and 8 bases from J, the junction kept 9 bases outside the gene matches. Germline-derived CDR1 and CDR2 are LNHDA and SQIVND (reference sequence). CDR3 length: 16 residues.

The rearrangement links TRBV30 to TRBJ1-1; 7 positions agree with TRBD1. Per the germline V gene, CDR1 is GTSNPN and CDR2 is SVGIG (reference sequence). The V gene end was trimmed by 2 bases and the J gene end by 5 bases; junction bases not matched to a gene: 8. The CDR3 sequence is 14 residues long. The CDR3 here is CAWSLGTVQTEAFF. DNA of the CDR3: TGTGCCTGGAGTCTTGGGACAGTACAGACTGAAGCTTTCTTT.

The chain uses TRBV28 and TRBJ2-7, with 16 bases lining up with TRBD2. The CDR3 covers 17 residues. After removal of 2 bases from V and 3 bases from J, the junction contained 4 bases not matched to a gene. Looked up from germline, CDR1 is MDHEN and CDR2 is SYDVKM. The CDR3 loop is CASSLPGTSGRVYEQYF. The CDR3 DNA sequence: TGTGCCAGCAGTTTACCCGGGACTAGCGGGAGGGTCTACGAGCAGTACTTC.

This chain uses TRBV4-3 with TRBJ1-3; no firm D call. There are 15 residues in the CDR3. CDR1 is LGHNA and CDR2 is YSLEER in the germline V gene. The ends were cut back, 1 base at V and 2 bases at J, with 9 bases in the middle. The CDR3, as DNA: TGCGCCAGCAGCCAAGCCGGGGTCCCTGGAAACACCATATATTTT. Amino acid sequence: CASSQAGVPGNTIYF.

The chain joins TRBV2 to TRBJ2-2, with a weak D call TRBD2 (6 bases). Trimming pared 2 bases from V and 4 bases from J, leaving 14 bases between. Germline CDR1 reads SNHLY; CDR2 reads FYNNEI. The CDR3 is made up of 16 amino acids. The CDR3 is CASSESPGRGTGELFF. CDR3 sequence (DNA): TGTGCCAGCAGTGAATCGCCCGGGCGGGGCACCGGGGAGCTGTTTTTT.

This rearrangement joins TRBV15 to TRBJ1-1; D not resolved. The CDR3 length is 14 residues. V dropped 7 bases and J dropped 0 bases, with 12 bases sitting between them. From germline, CDR1 is LNHNV and CDR2 YYDKDF (reference sequence). CDR3 bases: TGTGCCACCAAGAGCCCCGGTCTGAACACTGAAGCTTTCTTT. It yields the protein CATKSPGLNTEAFF.

This rearrangement joins TRBV18 to TRBJ2-7, with 7 bases matching TRBD1. V shed 3 bases, J shed 0 bases, and the junction held 2 bases outside the gene matches. This CDR3 has 14 amino acids. Germline-derived CDR1 and CDR2 are KGHSH and LQKENI. The CDR3 here is CASSPDRSSYEQYF. CDR3 DNA: TGTGCCAGCTCACCGGACAGGAGCTCCTACGAGCAGTACTTC.

V is TRBV7-8 and J is TRBJ2-2; 7 positions match TRBD1. Germline V gives CDR1 SGHVS, CDR2 FQNEAQ. The length of the CDR3 is 15 residues. V was pared by 5 bases and J by 0 bases, with 3 bases of the junction left unmatched. The CDR3 protein is CASSATGANTGELFF. The CDR3 region has the DNA TGTGCCAGCAGCGCCACAGGGGCGAACACCGGGGAGCTGTTTTTT. The variable domain in full, completed from reference TRBV7-8 and TRBJ2-2, reads GAGVSQSPRYKVAKRGQDVALRCDPISGHVSLFWYQQALGQGPEFLTYFQNEAQLDKSGLPSDRFFAERPEGSVSTLKIQRTQQEDSAVYLCASSATGANTGELFFGEGSRLTVL.

Note on this clone: A junction end diverges from the germline sequence, so it may reflect a read error. V is TRBV7-7 and J is TRBJ2-7; 8 positions agree with TRBD2. CDR3 length: 15 residues. The V gene's germline CDR1 is SSHAT and CDR2 FNYEAQ (reference sequence). CDR3 region: CASSYLSDSGAEQYF. The CDR3 DNA is TGTGCTAGCAGCTACCTGTCGGATAGCGGGGCAGAGCAGTACTTC.

The chain joins TRBV11-2 to TRBJ2-3; no firm D call. CDR1 and CDR2 (germline): SGHAT, FQNNGV. Trimming took 1 base from V and 4 from J, leaving 12 bases between them. The length of the CDR3 is 15 residues. The DNA for the CDR3 is TGTGCCAGCAGCTTAGGGCTTGGGCCCGCAGATACGCAGTATTTT. It codes for CASSLGLGPADTQYF.

V usage is TRBV4-3 and J usage is TRBJ2-7; D unclear. Per germline, CDR1 LGHNA and CDR2 YSLEER. V shed 4 bases and J shed 6 bases, with 16 bases lying between them. The CDR3 has 14 amino acids. CDR3: CASSRSVEVGEQYF. The DNA of the CDR3 is TGCGCCAGCAGCCGAAGCGTCGAGGTGGGCGAGCAGTACTTC.

This chain uses TRBV10-3 with TRBJ2-3; the match to TRBD1 covers 8 bases. The ends lost 7 bases at V and 0 bases at J; junction bases unmatched: 6. CDR1 is ENHRY, CDR2 SYGVKD, per germline. CDR3 size: 15 residues. CDR3 DNA: TGTGCCATCACTCCGGACAGGGCTAGCACAGATACGCAGTATTTT. This encodes CAITPDRASTDTQYF.

This sequence joins TRBV7-3 and TRBJ2-5, with a tentative D call TRBD1 (7 bases). Trimming removed 5 bases at V and 5 bases at J, with 15 bases between. Germline V CDR1 and CDR2: SGHTA, FQGTGA. The CDR3 covers 14 residues. CDR3 protein: CASSPMAGGETQYF. The CDR3 DNA reads TGTGCCAGCAGCCCGATGGCAGGGGGGGAGACCCAGTACTTC. Together with reference TRBV7-3 and TRBJ2-5, the CDR3 gives the full variable domain: GAGVSQTPSNKVTEKGKYVELRCDPISGHTALYWYRQSLGQGPEFLIYFQGTGAADDSGLPNDRFFAVRPEGSVSTLKIQRTERGDSAVYLCASSPMAGGETQYFGPGTRLLVL.

This chain links TRBV7-9 with TRBJ1-2; 11 positions match TRBD1. The J segment lost 7 bases and the V segment lost 6 bases, leaving 16 bases of the junction unmatched. This CDR3 contains 17 residues. Germline V gene data show CDR1 as SEHNR and CDR2 as FQNEAQ (reference sequence). This chain's CDR3 is CASRHPAERTGGSGYTF. The CDR3 DNA sequence: TGTGCCAGCAGGCATCCGGCCGAAAGGACAGGGGGCTCTGGCTACACCTTC.

The chain joins TRBV6-1 to TRBJ1-5; D gene ambiguous. CDR3 length: 14 residues. Trimming removed 2 bases at V and 10 bases at J, with 15 bases between. CDR1 is MNHNS and CDR2 is SASEGT in the germline V gene. The CDR3 is CASSETSDYRPQHF. For the CDR3, the DNA is TGTGCCAGCAGTGAAACGAGCGACTATCGACCCCAGCATTTT.

This chain links TRBV5-4 with TRBJ1-5; D remains unclear. With 4 bases removed from V and 1 base from J, the gap between germline ends came to 9 bases. Germline loops: CDR1 SGHNT, CDR2 YYREEE (reference sequence). CDR3 length equals 14 residues. The chain's CDR3 is CASSNYLSNQPQHF. CDR3 DNA: TGTGCCAGCAGCAACTACCTAAGCAATCAGCCCCAGCATTTT.

This chain links TRBV19 with TRBJ2-7; TRBD2 matches 7 bases. This CDR3 has 15 amino acids. Germline CDR1 LNHDA, CDR2 SQIVND (reference sequence). V shed 5 bases, J shed 7 bases, and the junction held 14 bases outside the gene matches. The CDR3 bases are TGTGCCAGTAGTCGTGAGTGGACTAGTGGGTTGGAGCAGTACTTC. It is translated as CASSREWTSGLEQYF.

This clone was observed a handful of times. This chain links TRBV9 with TRBJ2-1; D may be TRBD2 (7 bases). The CDR3 covers 16 residues. Germline values: CDR1 SGDLS, CDR2 YYNGEE. Trimming took off 3 bases at V and 8 bases at J, with 21 bases between the two ends. The CDR3 loop reads CASSGRGGGPEDEQFF. The DNA for the CDR3 is TGTGCCAGCAGCGGACGAGGGGGAGGGCCAGAAGATGAGCAGTTCTTC.

Here the CDR3 reads CASSGRDRGLSSSYNEQFF. The CDR3 DNA reads TGTGCCAGCAGCGGCCGGGACAGGGGACTCTCGAGCTCCTACAATGAGCAGTTCTTC. This rearrangement joins TRBV7-9 to TRBJ2-1, with 10 bases matching TRBD1. The CDR3 loop spans 19 amino acids. CDR1 SEHNR and CDR2 FQNEAQ come from the germline V gene (reference sequence). Unmatched junction bases numbered 13, after V lost 5 bases and J lost 0 bases.

This clone showed up just once. This chain uses TRBV7-8 with TRBJ1-1; D gene uncertain. V lost 1 base to trimming and J lost 8 bases, with 5 bases between them. The CDR3 spans 11 residues. Germline V gives CDR1 SGHVS, CDR2 FQNEAQ. The CDR3 loop reads CASSLGGEAFF. CDR3 nucleotide sequence: TGTGCCAGCAGCTTAGGAGGAGAAGCTTTCTTT.

The chain employs TRBV9 and TRBJ2-1, with TRBD2 identical over 10 bases. CDR1 is SGDLS and CDR2 is YYNGEE in the germline V gene. After removal of 4 bases from V and 2 bases from J, the junction contained 6 bases not matched to a gene. The CDR3 loop spans 16 amino acids. CDR3 in amino acids: CASSLRTSGTYNEQFF. The CDR3 nucleotides are TGTGCCAGCAGCCTCAGGACTAGCGGAACCTACAATGAGCAGTTCTTC.

This clone was counted between two and nine times. This chain uses TRBV6-5 with TRBJ2-3, with TRBD1 matching 9 bases. V dropped 5 bases and J dropped 4; count of bases not matched to a gene: 4. The CDR3 runs 14 residues. Germline CDR1 reads MNHEY; CDR2 reads SVGAGI. Written as DNA, the CDR3 is TGTGCCAGCAGTCCGGGACAGGGCGCAGATACGCAGTATTTT. Its protein is CASSPGQGADTQYF.

J is TRBJ1-1 and V is TRBV5-1; TRBD1 might be the D (6 bases). V was cut by 7 bases and J by 5 bases, with 18 bases left in between. Germline V CDR1 and CDR2: SGHRS, YFSETQ. This CDR3 is 14 amino acids long. The CDR3 loop reads CASQNGQPSTEAFF. CDR3 bases: TGCGCCAGCCAAAACGGACAGCCCTCGACTGAAGCTTTCTTT.